The 7 T cell receptor beta chains below all came from one sample that was sequenced in a study of cytomegalovirus exposure and HLA in healthy donors. Only in-frame clones appear in the TCRdb table, and some are missing; sequencing was by immunoSEQ multiplex PCR. The repertoire holds 150,000 to 200,000 clones, with about 80% as singletons. Sequenced: PBMCs. These receptors were taken from a woman between 18 and 29 years old in good health and CMV-seropositive.

The gene calls are TRBV7-8 and TRBJ2-1; no clear D gene. Trimming cost V 0 bases and J 9 bases, with 6 bases left between them. Germline values: CDR1 SGHVS, CDR2 FQNEAQ. The CDR3 is 12 residues long. CDR3 sequence (DNA): TGTGCCAGCAGCTTAGCAGGCGGTGAGCAGTTCTTC. It translates to CASSLAGGEQFF.

The chain carries TRBV6-1 and TRBJ2-1, with TRBD2 as a possible D gene (5 bases). Trimming cost V 10 bases and J 9 bases, with 13 bases left between them. The length of the CDR3 is 11 residues. CDR1 and CDR2 (germline): MNHNS, SASEGT. The CDR3 is CATEGKPEQFF. The CDR3 DNA sequence: TGTGCCACCGAGGGAAAGCCTGAGCAGTTCTTC.

The chain carries TRBV6-4 and TRBJ2-1; D is perhaps TRBD2 (7 bases). The germline V gene has CDR1 MRHNA and CDR2 SNTAGT. CDR3 size: 15 residues. The ends were cut back, 0 bases at V and 8 bases at J, with 14 bases in the middle. The CDR3 DNA reads TGTGCCAGCAGTGACTCGATGGGGGGGCGGGATGAGCAGTTCTTC. Amino acids: CASSDSMGGRDEQFF.

This clone has only a few counts. The rearrangement uses TRBV7-7 and TRBJ1-2; D ambiguous. The CDR3 is made up of 15 amino acids. Germline values: CDR1 SSHAT, CDR2 FNYEAQ (reference sequence). The germline V and J ends were trimmed by 5 bases and 5 bases, with 18 bases remaining between them. This chain's CDR3 is CASSPVILHLYGYTF. The CDR3 coding sequence is TGTGCCAGCAGCCCCGTGATCCTGCACCTATATGGCTACACCTTC.

The V and J genes are TRBV6-5 and TRBJ1-4, with 10 bases that match TRBD1. V trimming: 6 bases; J trimming: 11 bases; junction bases outside the gene matches: 6. This CDR3 comprises 13 residues. Germline-derived CDR1 and CDR2 are MNHEY and SVGAGI. In DNA form, the CDR3 reads TGTGCCAGCAGACATGGGACAGGGGAGAAACTGTTTTTT. Its protein is CASRHGTGEKLFF.

The J gene is TRBJ2-2, the V gene TRBV7-9; TRBD1 is a possible D gene (5 bases). The ends were cut back, 7 bases at V and 1 base at J, with 19 bases in the middle. The germline CDR1 and CDR2 sequences are SEHNR and FQNEAQ (reference sequence). The CDR3 has 17 residues. The CDR3 here is CASINVRAGQNTGELFF. Written as DNA, the CDR3 is TGTGCCAGCATCAACGTCCGAGCCGGACAGAACACCGGGGAGCTGTTTTTT.

The genes are TRBV19 and TRBJ2-5, with a possible D match to TRBD1 (6 bases). In germline, CDR1 is LNHDA, CDR2 SQIVND (reference sequence). Trimming removed 9 bases at V and 1 base at J, with 9 bases between. The CDR3 loop spans 12 amino acids. The CDR3 nucleotides read TGTGCCAGCGGGACAATCCAAGAGACCCAGTACTTC. Amino acid sequence: CASGTIQETQYF.